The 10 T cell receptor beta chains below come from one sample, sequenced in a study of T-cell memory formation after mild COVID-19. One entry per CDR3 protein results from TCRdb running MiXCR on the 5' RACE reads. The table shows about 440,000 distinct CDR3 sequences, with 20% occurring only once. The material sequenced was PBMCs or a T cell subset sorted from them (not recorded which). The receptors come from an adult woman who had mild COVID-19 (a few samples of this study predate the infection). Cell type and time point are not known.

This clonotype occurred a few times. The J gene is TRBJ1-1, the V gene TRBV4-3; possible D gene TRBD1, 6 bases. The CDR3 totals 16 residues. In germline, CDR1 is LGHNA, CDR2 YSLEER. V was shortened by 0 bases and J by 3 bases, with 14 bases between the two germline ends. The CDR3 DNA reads TGCGCCAGCAGCCAAGATATTAGGGGGTGGGACACTGAAGCTTTCTTT. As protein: CASSQDIRGWDTEAFF.

The CDR3 loop reads CASSRDLSGTDTQYF. CDR3 DNA: TGTGCCAGCTCCAGGGACCTGTCGGGCACAGATACGCAGTATTTT. J is TRBJ2-3 and V is TRBV6-4; possibly TRBD1 or TRBD2 for D (5 bases each). Trimming stripped 8 bases from V and 1 base from J, with 16 bases between. The CDR3 spans 15 residues. Looked up from germline, CDR1 is MRHNA and CDR2 is SNTAGT.

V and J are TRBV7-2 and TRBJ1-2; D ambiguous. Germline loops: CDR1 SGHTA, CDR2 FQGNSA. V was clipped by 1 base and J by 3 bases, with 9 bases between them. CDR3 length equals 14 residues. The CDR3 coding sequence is TGTGCCAGCAGCTTAGAGTCAGCGTACTATGGCTACACCTTC. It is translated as CASSLESAYYGYTF.

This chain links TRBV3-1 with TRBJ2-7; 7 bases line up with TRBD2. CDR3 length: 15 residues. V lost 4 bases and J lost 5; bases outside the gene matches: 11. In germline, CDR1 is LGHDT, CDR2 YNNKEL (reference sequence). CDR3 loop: CASSRRRGDGNEQYF. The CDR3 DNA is TGTGCCAGCAGCCGGCGACGGGGGGATGGCAACGAGCAGTACTTC.

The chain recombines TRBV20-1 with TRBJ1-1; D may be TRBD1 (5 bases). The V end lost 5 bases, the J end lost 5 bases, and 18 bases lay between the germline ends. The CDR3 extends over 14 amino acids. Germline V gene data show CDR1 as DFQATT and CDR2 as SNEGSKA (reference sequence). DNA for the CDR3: TGCAGTGCTCCTCTAGGTACGGGGCGGACTGAAGCTTTCTTT. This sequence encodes CSAPLGTGRTEAFF.

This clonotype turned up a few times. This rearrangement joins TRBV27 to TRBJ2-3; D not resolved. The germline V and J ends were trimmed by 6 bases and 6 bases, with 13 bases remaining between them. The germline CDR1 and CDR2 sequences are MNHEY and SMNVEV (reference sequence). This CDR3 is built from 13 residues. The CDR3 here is CASRKHLGDTQYF. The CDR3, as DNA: TGTGCCAGCAGGAAACACTTAGGGGATACGCAGTATTTT.

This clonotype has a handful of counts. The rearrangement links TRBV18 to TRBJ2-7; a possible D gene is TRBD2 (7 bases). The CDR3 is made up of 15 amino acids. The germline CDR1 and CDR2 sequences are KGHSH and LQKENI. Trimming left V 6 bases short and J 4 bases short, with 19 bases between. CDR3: CASSPSSGGAYEQYF. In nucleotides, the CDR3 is TGTGCCAGCTCCCCTAGCTCTGGGGGGGCGTACGAGCAGTACTTC.

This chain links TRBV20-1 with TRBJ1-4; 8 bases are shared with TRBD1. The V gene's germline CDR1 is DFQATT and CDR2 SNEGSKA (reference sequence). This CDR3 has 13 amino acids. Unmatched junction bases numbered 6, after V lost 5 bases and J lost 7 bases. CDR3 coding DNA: TGCAGTGCTGTAGACAGGGGAGTTGAAAAACTGTTTTTT. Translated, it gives CSAVDRGVEKLFF.

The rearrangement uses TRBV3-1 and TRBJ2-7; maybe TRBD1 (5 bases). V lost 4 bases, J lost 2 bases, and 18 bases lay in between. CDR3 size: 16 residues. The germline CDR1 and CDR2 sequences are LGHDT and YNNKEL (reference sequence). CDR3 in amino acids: CASSPTWGYITYEQYF. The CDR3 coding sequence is TGTGCCAGCAGCCCGACGTGGGGCTACATTACCTACGAGCAGTACTTC.

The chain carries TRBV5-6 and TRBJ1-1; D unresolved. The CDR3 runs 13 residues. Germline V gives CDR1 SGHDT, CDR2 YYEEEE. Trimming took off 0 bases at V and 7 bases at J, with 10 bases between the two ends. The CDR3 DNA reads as TGTGCCAGCAGCTTGGTCCTGGGCGGTGAAGCTTTCTTT. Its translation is CASSLVLGGEAFF.